A single sample gave rise to the 20 T cell receptor beta chains below, sequenced in a study of PD-1 blockade in classical Hodgkin lymphoma. Sequencing was performed with immunoSEQ multiplex PCR; in TCRdb, only in-frame clones are kept and a portion is missing. Of tens of thousands of clones in the sample, around 80% were seen once. The time point denotes: cycle 4 day 1 (C4D1), after five to seven weeks of nivolumab. Following autologous stem cell transplantation, relapse occurred in every patient, and exposure to brentuximab vedotin varied. The input for sequencing was peripheral blood mononuclear cells (PBMCs), taken before the fourth cycle of nivolumab. Receptors originate from a human donor with classical Hodgkin lymphoma.

V is TRBV6-1 and J is TRBJ2-2; 9 bases fit TRBD2. Trimming took 4 bases from V and 4 from J; bases not matched to a gene: 4. This CDR3 comprises 15 residues. Germline V gene lookup returns CDR1 MNHNS and CDR2 SASEGT. CDR3 residues: CASSVLAGTTGELFF. CDR3 in DNA: TGTGCCAGCAGTGTGCTAGCGGGGACCACCGGGGAGCTGTTTTTT.

This clone was seen more than once but under ten times. This chain connects TRBV2 to TRBJ1-2; D remains ambiguous. Trimming cost V 0 bases and J 6 bases, with 20 bases left between them. The germline V gene encodes CDR1 SNHLY and CDR2 FYNNEI. The CDR3 runs to 17 residues. CDR3 sequence reads: CASSEALRGRNQDGYTF. The CDR3 coding sequence is TGTGCCAGCAGTGAAGCGCTTCGGGGTCGAAACCAAGATGGCTACACCTTC.

The chain uses TRBV10-3 and TRBJ2-7, with a possible D match to TRBD2 (5 bases). From germline, CDR1 is ENHRY and CDR2 SYGVKD. This CDR3 contains 14 residues. Trimming left V 8 bases short and J 7 bases short, with 21 bases between. The CDR3 reads CAIEGGGHPGEQYF. The CDR3 DNA follows: TGTGCCATCGAGGGTGGAGGCCACCCCGGAGAGCAGTACTTC.

The chain has TRBV5-4 and TRBJ2-7; unclear D gene. Germline V gives CDR1 SGHNT, CDR2 YYREEE (reference sequence). The V and J ends lost 2 bases and 3 bases respectively, with 18 bases between them. CDR3 length: 16 amino acids. The DNA of the CDR3 is TGTGCCAGCAGCTTAGGTATCTCGACTGTGGGCTACGAGCAGTACTTC. Translation: CASSLGISTVGYEQYF.

The chain links TRBV6-5 to TRBJ2-7; D might be TRBD2 (5 bases). The CDR3 extends over 14 amino acids. Germline assignment: CDR1 MNHEY and CDR2 SVGAGI. The V gene lost 0 bases and the J gene lost 4 bases, with 10 bases spanning the gap. The CDR3 DNA sequence: TGTGCCAGCAGTTACTCGAACCCGGGGTACGAGCAGTACTTC. Translating it yields CASSYSNPGYEQYF.

The chain combines TRBV2 with TRBJ1-5; D remains ambiguous. This CDR3 is 13 amino acids long. Germline V gives CDR1 SNHLY, CDR2 FYNNEI. V was clipped by 8 bases and J by 4 bases, with 12 bases between them. CDR3 nucleotides: TGTGCCAGCGCGCTGGGTCCGAATCAGCCCCAGCATTTT. Amino acids: CASALGPNQPQHF.

V usage is TRBV6-6 and J usage is TRBJ1-4, with D tentatively TRBD1 (5 bases). This CDR3 comprises 15 residues. Germline V CDR1 and CDR2: MNHNY, SVGAGI (reference sequence). Trimming removed 0 bases at V and 1 base at J, with 6 bases between. In nucleotides, the CDR3 is TGTGCCAGCAGTTACTCGGGGGGAACTAATGAAAAACTGTTTTTT. It translates to CASSYSGGTNEKLFF.

The chain recombines TRBV2 with TRBJ2-1, with D tentatively TRBD2 (5 bases). The V and J ends lost 6 bases and 9 bases respectively, with 15 bases between them. In germline, CDR1 is SNHLY, CDR2 FYNNEI. CDR3 length equals 13 residues. The CDR3 DNA follows: TGTGCCAGCAGCCCCGGCGGACGGGGTGAGCAGTTCTTC. Its translation is CASSPGGRGEQFF.

This sequence joins TRBV6-1 and TRBJ1-4; D gene ambiguous. Germline CDR1 reads MNHNS; CDR2 reads SASEGT. The V end was cut by 2 bases, the J end by 0 bases, with 7 bases between. The CDR3 spans 15 residues. CDR3 sequence: CASSEHRATNEKLFF. CDR3 DNA: TGTGCCAGCAGTGAACACCGTGCAACTAATGAAAAACTGTTTTTT.

The J gene is TRBJ2-7, the V gene TRBV7-2, with D hard to call. V lost 6 bases, J lost 0 bases, and 12 bases lay in between. The CDR3 is 14 residues long. Germline CDR1 and CDR2: SGHTA and FQGNSA. CDR3: CASSLQLPSYEQYF. The CDR3 DNA reads as TGTGCCAGCAGTCTTCAGCTTCCCTCCTACGAGCAGTACTTC.

The genes are TRBV9 and TRBJ2-3; D remains ambiguous. The CDR3 loop spans 14 amino acids. Germline V CDR1 and CDR2: SGDLS, YYNGEE. V was cut by 4 bases and J by 9 bases, with 18 bases left in between. DNA of the CDR3: TGTGCCAGCAGCTCCTTAGTTGTTCCGTCGACGCAGTATTTT. It encodes CASSSLVVPSTQYF. The full variable domain, its missing parts supplied by reference TRBV9 and TRBJ2-3, is DSGVTQTPKHLITATGQRVTLRCSPRSGDLSVYWYQQSLDQGLQFLIQYYNGEERAKGNILERFSAQQFPDLHSELNLSSLELGDSALYFCASSSLVVPSTQYFGPGTRLTVL.

The chain couples TRBV7-2 to TRBJ2-5; 10 nucleotides agree with TRBD2. The CDR3 has 18 amino acids. J was trimmed by 2 bases and V by 1 base; bases with no gene match: 10. CDR1 is SGHTA and CDR2 is FQGNSA in the germline V gene. CDR3 region: CASSLGSLAGGIQETQYF. CDR3 DNA sequence: TGTGCCAGCAGCTTAGGGTCATTAGCGGGGGGCATACAAGAGACCCAGTACTTC.

This clone was counted once. This rearrangement joins TRBV5-3 to TRBJ2-5, with 10 nucleotides matching TRBD2. TRBV5-3 falls under the ORF class, with uncertain function. V lost 0 bases, J lost 4 bases, and 6 bases stayed unmatched. CDR3 size: 16 residues. CDR3 nucleotide sequence: TGTGCCAGAAGCTTGGAAAAGCGGGGGGGCTTAGAGACCCAGTACTTC. Encoded protein: CARSLEKRGGLETQYF.

The rearrangement joins TRBV28 to TRBJ2-1, with TRBD2 matching 9 bases. V lost 2 bases and J lost 10; bases outside the gene matches: 9. This CDR3 has 15 residues. Germline V lookup: CDR1 MDHEN, CDR2 SYDVKM. The CDR3 region is CASSLGLASTGEQFF. The CDR3 DNA reads as TGTGCCAGCAGTTTAGGACTAGCGTCCACGGGGGAGCAGTTCTTC.

This clone was seen a single time. V is TRBV5-4 and J is TRBJ2-7; 12 bases are shared with TRBD1. J lost 6 bases, V lost 4 bases, and 8 bases had no gene match. The CDR3 covers 15 residues. The germline gives CDR1 SGHNT, CDR2 YYREEE (reference sequence). DNA of the CDR3: TGTGCCAGCAGCCTTACCGGGACAGGGGGCCCCGAGCAGTACTTC. Protein product: CASSLTGTGGPEQYF.

The genes are TRBV28 and TRBJ2-1; possible D gene TRBD1, 5 bases. Trimming took off 7 bases at V and 1 base at J, with 17 bases between the two ends. Germline lookup yields CDR1 MDHEN and CDR2 SYDVKM. The CDR3 runs 16 residues. CDR3 loop: CASITGAIGSYNEQFF. DNA for the CDR3: TGTGCCAGCATCACTGGGGCGATCGGGTCCTACAATGAGCAGTTCTTC.

V is TRBV27 and J is TRBJ1-6; 12 nucleotides match TRBD1. The CDR3 is 18 amino acids. V gave up 6 bases and J gave up 4 bases; unmatched junction bases: 10. Germline-derived CDR1 and CDR2 are MNHEY and SMNVEV (reference sequence). As DNA, the CDR3 is TGTGCCAGCAGCGCTGGGACAGGGGGCTTCTTTTATAATTCACCCCTCCACTTT. Its translation is CASSAGTGGFFYNSPLHF.

The chain combines TRBV6-5 with TRBJ2-3, with D maybe TRBD2 (5 bases). This CDR3 spans 13 amino acids. The germline CDR1 and CDR2 sequences are MNHEY and SVGAGI. Trimming cost V 0 bases and J 9 bases, with 10 bases left between them. The CDR3 sequence is CASSYSRGFTQYF. The DNA for the CDR3 is TGTGCCAGCAGTTACTCACGCGGGTTCACGCAGTATTTT.

V and J are TRBV28 and TRBJ1-3; D unresolved. Germline V gene sequence: CDR1 MDHEN, CDR2 SYDVKM. The V gene lost 5 bases and the J gene lost 3 bases, with 8 bases spanning the gap. The CDR3 runs to 13 residues. This CDR3 reads CASSPFRGNTIYF. The CDR3 DNA reads as TGTGCCAGCAGTCCGTTTCGTGGAAACACCATATATTTT.

J is TRBJ2-3 and V is TRBV5-6, with D perhaps matching TRBD1 or TRBD2 (5 bases each). The V gene's germline CDR1 is SGHDT and CDR2 YYEEEE. Trimming removed 7 bases from V and 2 bases from J, with 17 bases in between. This CDR3 is 15 amino acids long. CDR3 nucleotides: TGTGCCAGCGGGGCCGGGGTCCTTCCCACAGATACGCAGTATTTT. Translating gives CASGAGVLPTDTQYF.